Below are 16 T cell receptor beta chains sequenced from a single sample in a study of blood T cell repertoires in COVID-19 (dated by TCRdb to the early 2020s). The library was produced with the immunoSEQ multiplex PCR assay. Not all clones reach the TCRdb copy of this immuneACCESS table, which keeps in-frame sequences only. Checked studies attribute under half of the gap to unresolved V genes and leave the rest unexplained. Recorded for this sample are 150,000 or so clones; 75% to 85% of them occurred a single time. The leading ten clones occupy roughly 8.8% of the sample. Sequences were obtained from peripheral blood. These receptors all come from a human donor with acute or convalescent COVID-19. The donor label of this sample is uncertain.

The V gene is TRBV2, the J gene TRBJ1-1; TRBD1 matches 8 bases. The CDR3 has 14 amino acids. V gave up 6 bases and J gave up 0 bases; unmatched junction bases: 3. Germline CDR1 SNHLY, CDR2 FYNNEI. CDR3 sequence (DNA): TGTGCCAGCAGCCTGGACAGGGTGAACACTGAAGCTTTCTTT. The encoded protein is CASSLDRVNTEAFF. Filled out from reference TRBV2 and TRBJ1-1, the complete variable domain reads EPEVTQTPSHQVTQMGQEVILRCVPISNHLYFYWYRQILGQKVEFLVSFYNNEISEKSEIFDDQFSVERPDGSNFTLKIRSTKLEDSAMYFCASSLDRVNTEAFFGQGTRLTVV.

This chain joins TRBV30 and TRBJ2-3; TRBD1 might be the D (6 bases). The V gene lost 2 bases and the J gene lost 2 bases, with 20 bases spanning the gap. The CDR3 spans 17 residues. CDR1 and CDR2 from the germline V gene are GTSNPN and SVGIG (reference sequence). The CDR3 region has the DNA TGTGCCTGGAGTTCTGGGGGCGCACACCGGGCCACAGATACGCAGTATTTT. Encoded protein: CAWSSGGAHRATDTQYF.

This CDR3 is CASSQGQGGPYEQYV. CDR3 DNA: TGTGCCAGCAGCCAGGGACAGGGTGGACCCTACGAGCAGTACGTC. The chain is built from TRBV2 and TRBJ2-7, with 9 bases aligning to TRBD1. After removal of 6 bases from V and 2 bases from J, the junction contained 8 bases not matched to a gene. Germline V gives CDR1 SNHLY, CDR2 FYNNEI. The CDR3 has 15 residues.

The J gene is TRBJ1-5, the V gene TRBV7-6; D is perhaps TRBD1 (6 bases). This CDR3 is 14 amino acids long. V was clipped by 4 bases and J by 7 bases, with 14 bases between them. The germline V gene has CDR1 SGHVS and CDR2 FNYEAQ. DNA of the CDR3: TGTGCCAGCAGCTCCGGACAGTCCAGCCAGCCCCAGCATTTT. This gives the protein CASSSGQSSQPQHF.

The V gene is TRBV11-3, the J gene TRBJ2-3; 8 bases match TRBD2. The germline V gene encodes CDR1 SGHNT and CDR2 YENEEA. The CDR3 spans 15 residues. Germline trimming cut 5 bases from V and 5 bases from J; bases unmatched to any gene: 9. The CDR3 region has the DNA TGTGCCAGCAGCCCTCGCGGGGGGCCCCGAGATACGCAGTATTTT. Translating gives CASSPRGGPRDTQYF. Combining the CDR3 with reference TRBV11-3 and TRBJ2-3 gives the whole variable domain EAGVVQSPRYKIIEKKQPVAFWCNPISGHNTLYWYLQNLGQGPELLIRYENEEAVDDSQLPKDRFSAERLKGVDSTLKIQPAELGDSAVYLCASSPRGGPRDTQYFGPGTRLTVL.

The chain uses TRBV15 and TRBJ1-1; 7 nucleotides agree with TRBD1. Trimming took 5 bases from V and 4 from J; bases not matched to a gene: 4. In germline, CDR1 is LNHNV, CDR2 YYDKDF (reference sequence). The CDR3 covers 13 residues. The chain's CDR3 is CATSDREFTEAFF. DNA of the CDR3: TGTGCCACCAGCGACAGGGAATTCACTGAAGCTTTCTTT. Full variable domain (remainder filled in from reference TRBV15 and TRBJ1-1): DAMVIQNPRYQVTQFGKPVTLSCSQTLNHNVMYWYQQKSSQAPKLLFHYYDKDFNNEADTPDNFQSRRPNTSFCFLDIRSPGLGDTAMYLCATSDREFTEAFFGQGTRLTVV.

The V and J genes are TRBV29-1 and TRBJ1-1; tentatively, D is TRBD1 (6 bases). This CDR3 has 13 amino acids. The ends were cut back, 5 bases at V and 7 bases at J, with 17 bases in the middle. Germline V lookup: CDR1 SQVTM, CDR2 ANQGSEA. As DNA, the CDR3 is TGCAGCGTTAAGGCGACAGGCCTGAGTGAAGCTTTCTTT. It translates to CSVKATGLSEAFF.

The chain employs TRBV10-3 and TRBJ2-5, with 13 bases that match TRBD2. The V gene's germline CDR1 is ENHRY and CDR2 SYGVKD. CDR3 length equals 14 residues. J gave up 7 bases and V 3 bases, and 2 bases lay outside the gene matches. The CDR3 reads CAISEGLAGATQYF. CDR3 in DNA: TGTGCCATCAGTGAAGGACTAGCGGGGGCGACCCAGTACTTC.

This clone has just a few counts. This sequence joins TRBV18 and TRBJ2-7; a possible D gene is TRBD1 (6 bases). Trimming left V 6 bases short and J 3 bases short, with 12 bases between. The length of the CDR3 is 13 residues. Germline CDR1 KGHSH, CDR2 LQKENI. The CDR3 protein is CASSPWDIYEQYF. Written as DNA, the CDR3 is TGTGCCAGCTCCCCCTGGGACATCTACGAGCAGTACTTC.

This clone occurred once. V gene TRBV24-1 combines with J gene TRBJ2-3; TRBD2 aligns across 14 bases. Germline V lookup: CDR1 KGHDR, CDR2 SFDVKD. V dropped 3 bases and J dropped 7; count of bases not matched to a gene: 11. The CDR3 loop spans 18 amino acids. The CDR3 DNA is TGTGCCACCAGTGATCAAAGGACTAGCGGGGGGTCTTATAATACGCAGTATTTT. Translation: CATSDQRTSGGSYNTQYF.

The V call is TRBV7-9, the J call TRBJ2-3; 9 bases align to TRBD2. Trimming at V came to 3 bases and at J to 2 bases, leaving 15 bases not matched to a gene. The CDR3 loop spans 19 amino acids. Per the germline V gene, CDR1 is SEHNR and CDR2 is FQNEAQ (reference sequence). CDR3 in amino acids: CASSFGGGANYLFTDTQYF. The CDR3 DNA follows: TGTGCCAGCAGCTTCGGCGGGGGGGCTAATTACCTCTTCACAGATACGCAGTATTTT. Full variable domain (outside the CDR3, taken from reference TRBV7-9 and TRBJ2-3): DTGVSQNPRHKITKRGQNVTFRCDPISEHNRLYWYRQTLGQGPEFLTYFQNEAQLEKSRLLSDRFSAERPKGSFSTLEIQRTEQGDSAMYLCASSFGGGANYLFTDTQYFGPGTRLTVL.

The rearrangement links TRBV7-2 to TRBJ2-5; 10 positions agree with TRBD1. With 4 bases clipped from V and 5 bases from J, the junction kept 4 bases outside the gene matches. Germline V gene sequence: CDR1 SGHTA, CDR2 FQGNSA. This CDR3 is built from 14 residues. CDR3 in DNA: TGTGCCAGCAGCTCAAAGGGACAGGGGGAGACCCAGTACTTC. Its protein product is CASSSKGQGETQYF.

The V gene is TRBV11-1, the J gene TRBJ1-2; D might be TRBD1 (5 bases). The V gene's germline CDR1 is SGHAT and CDR2 FQDESV (reference sequence). This CDR3 comprises 13 residues. Trimming removed 5 bases at V and 3 bases at J, with 10 bases between. DNA for the CDR3: TGTGCCAGCAGCCGGCGGGGCGACTATGGCTACACCTTC. Translation gives CASSRRGDYGYTF. The full variable domain, in which reference TRBV11-1 and TRBJ1-2 provide the parts outside the CDR3, is EAEVAQSPRYKITEKSQAVAFWCDPISGHATLYWYRQILGQGPELLVQFQDESVVDDSQLPKDRFSAERLKGVDSTLKIQPAELGDSAMYLCASSRRGDYGYTFGSGTRLTVV.

In its sample, this clone was seen many times. The chain uses TRBV19 and TRBJ1-1; 12 bases align to TRBD1. The CDR3 has 17 residues. Unmatched junction bases numbered 13, after V lost 8 bases and J lost 3 bases. Germline loops: CDR1 LNHDA, CDR2 SQIVND (reference sequence). CDR3 in DNA: TGTGCCAGTCTCCCGACCGGGACAGGGGGCTCGTACACTGAAGCTTTCTTT. Its protein product is CASLPTGTGGSYTEAFF.

The rearrangement joins TRBV7-2 to TRBJ1-2; 9 positions match TRBD1. J lost 6 bases, V lost 6 bases, and 5 bases had no gene match. CDR1 and CDR2 from the germline V gene are SGHTA and FQGNSA. The CDR3 has 13 residues. The DNA for the CDR3 is TGTGCCAGCAGAATAGACAGGGGGGATGGCTACACCTTC. This encodes CASRIDRGDGYTF.

This clone has a single count. The genes are TRBV27 and TRBJ2-7, with D possibly matching TRBD2 (5 bases). Germline loops: CDR1 MNHEY, CDR2 SMNVEV (reference sequence). The V end was cut by 10 bases, the J end by 7 bases, with 17 bases between. The CDR3 is 12 residues long. The CDR3 nucleotides are TGTGCCACGGACTCGGGGAGTGGTGAGCAGTACTTC. Translated, it gives CATDSGSGEQYF.